Listed below are T cell receptor beta chains from one sample, sequenced in a study of human T cells and chemical hapten exposure. TCRdb re-called the RACE reads through MiXCR, storing one row per CDR3 protein. This sample has around 200,000 distinct CDR3 sequences, with 20% to 25% found just once. The sample consisted of whole blood, taken in connection with sensitization to the hapten diphenylcyclopropenone (DPC). The receptors were sampled from a middle-aged woman with alopecia areata. Some clones in this sample may be carry-over from other donors' samples. Each CDR3 is given without its conserved first and last residue. D genes are given only for firm matches.

d_call v_call cdr3_aa
NA TRBV12-3/TRBV12-4 ASSRTEATGELF
NA TRBV27 ASSPLNNSPLH
NA TRBV7-2 ASSRQTDYGYT
NA TRBV5-1 ASSLEGPYGYT
TRBD1 TRBV29-1 SVQAGTGIAGELF
TRBD1 TRBV6-5 ASSSRKGTGETQY
NA TRBV24-1 ATSPRQINTGELF
TRBD2 TRBV10-3 AISESLAGQNIQY
NA TRBV6-1 ASRGPVGEQF
NA TRBV20-1 SAFDGGKLF
NA TRBV6-5 ASRDTGTNTIY
NA TRBV5-1 ASSLALGSSYEQY
NA TRBV7-2 ASSTRAVWGNIQY
NA TRBV18 ASSPSRGSSDGYT
NA TRBV7-9 ASRFGGVRTEAF
NA TRBV9 ASSVGQSSGELF
TRBD1 TRBV5-1 ASSLGGGAGRESPLH
NA TRBV10-1 ANRNNEQF
NA TRBV24-1 ATMGVGEAF
TRBD1 TRBV18 ASSPPRTGGDEQF
NA TRBV29-1 SVAGRQQETQY
TRBD2 TRBV28 ASGMEGPFQRGGYEQY
NA TRBV3-1 ASSQGLAQGMDTQY
NA TRBV7-2 ASRSVRGETQY
NA TRBV29-1 SVEDSQRE
NA TRBV6-2/TRBV6-3 ASSYSGSRGF
NA TRBV29-1 SVRDRREMDANEKLF
NA TRBV2 ASSLNEVYGYT
TRBD2 TRBV11-2 ASSSTKSGREGYEQY
NA TRBV12-3/TRBV12-4 ASSSGRGGNQPQH
TRBD2 TRBV28 ASTQTIAGGSTDTQY
NA TRBV7-8 ASSSGGQLNQPQH
NA TRBV29-1 SVADPPYEQY